This T cell receptor (beta chain) was observed in a study of immune evolution from preneoplasia to lung adenocarcinoma listed by TCRdb under 2021. Looking at the study overall: The study combined immune gene expression, TCR sequencing and multiplex immunofluorescence to profile immune contexture across lung adenocarcinoma precursors and invasive adenocarcinoma. Resected precursor lesions (AAH, AIS, MIA) and invasive adenocarcinomas were each compared against paired morphologically normal lung tissue. The sample size was set by how many specimens were available, not by a prior power calculation. Whole exome sequencing and methylation data from the same cohort of nodules were integrated with the immune data. A total of roughly 50 patients with pulmonary nodules who underwent surgical resection were included in the overall cohort. TCR sequencing data were obtained from around 56 patients. It was reported in the study that 105 samples were used for TCR sequencing. POLYSOLVER was used to infer Class I HLA alleles from exome data, while LOHHLA was used to detect allele-specific HLA loss.

Regarding this clone: The target of this receptor is not known. Base-call qualities are not available, and no considerably larger clone is one nucleotide away.

The immunoSEQ hsTCRbeta Kit was used to sequence TCR beta CDR3 regions from DNA. Turning to the authors' computational methods: TCR sequencing data were analysed with the ImmunoSEQ Analyzer. T cell clonality was calculated on productive rearrangements as 1 minus Pielou's evenness. To measure T cell diversity, the inverse Simpson index was applied to productive templates. T cell density was defined as TCR beta template counts normalized to usable DNA, with usable DNA estimated by amplifying and sequencing housekeeping genes. Two-sided Kruskal-Wallis tests were used to compare TCR metrics across histologic stages. Entries here come from immuneACCESS through TCRdb and include only in-frame sequences with V and J called. Some clones fail to appear in such tables; in the studies checked, an unresolved V gene covers under half of the shortfall, and the cause of the remainder is unknown. For V, J and clone size, that table is used; D and trimming come from the DNA. The sample table lists about 7,900 clones, 78% of them with a count of one. The leading ten clones occupy 7.4% of the sample.

For CDR1 and CDR2, the germline V gene lists MDHEN and SYDVKM. Its CDR3 holds 15 amino acids, cysteine through phenylalanine. Only the CDR3 region is kept as DNA, spanning 45 bases read in frame from base 1. V drops 3 bases and J drops 8 bases, leaving 19 bases in between. The patients had resection in Japan or China between about 2013 and 2018. Two lung cancer pathologists independently reviewed H&E slides to confirm the histologic diagnosis of every case. FFPE tissue was used for DNA isolation with the AllPrep DNA/RNA FFPE Kit. Overall study results and their limits: The findings reflected association rather than direct causation, and larger cohorts with long-term follow-up and longitudinal biopsies were considered necessary. Because every patient came from Japan and China, how well the results apply to Western populations was uncertain. Normal lung had the highest top T cell clone frequencies, and these frequencies appeared to fall progressively from AAH through AIS, MIA and invasive adenocarcinoma. Clonality was highest in normal lung, while later-stage lesions appeared to show lower clonality but higher T cell density and diversity.

The TCR originated in a person in their 70s with lung adenocarcinoma. Recombination linked TRBV28 to TRBJ1-2; the D segment could be TRBD1, given 5 matching bases. Sequencing input: FFPE adjacent normal lung tissue. The CDR3 region reads CASSFSPGDPRGYTF. The DNA is TGTGCCAGCAGTTTCTCCCCGGGGGACCCGAGGGGCTACACCTTC.